A selection of T cell receptor beta chains follows, all from one sample in a study of T-cell memory formation after mild COVID-19. TCRdb reprocessed the 5' RACE reads via MiXCR and lists one record per CDR3 protein. The sample carries 300,000 to 350,000 distinct CDR3 sequences, around 15% recorded once. Material for sequencing was PBMCs or a T cell subset sorted from them (not recorded which). The receptor set was obtained from a man younger than 35 who had mild COVID-19 (a few samples of this study predate the infection). Cell type and time point are not known. CDR3s include the opening cysteine and the closing phenylalanine or tryptophan. D genes are given only for firm matches. Clone size, where shown, is once, few, many, or a class for clones that have expanded.

j_call: TRBJ1-6; d_call: -; clone_size: -; v_call: TRBV7-2; cdr3_nt: TGTGTCAGCAGCCCGCGGACGGCGAATTCACCCCTCCACTTT; cdr3_aa: CVSSPRTANSPLHF
j_call: TRBJ2-1; d_call: TRBD2; clone_size: few; v_call: TRBV7-9; cdr3_nt: TGTGCCATTTACGGACAGCAGACTAGCGGGGCGTACAATGAGCAGTTCTTC; cdr3_aa: CAIYGQQTSGAYNEQFF
j_call: TRBJ1-4; d_call: -; clone_size: few; v_call: TRBV5-1; cdr3_nt: TGCGCCAGCAGCCGTGGAAAGTCAACTAATGAAAAACTGTTTTTT; cdr3_aa: CASSRGKSTNEKLFF
j_call: TRBJ2-5; d_call: TRBD2; clone_size: -; v_call: TRBV5-5; cdr3_nt: TGTGCCAGCAGCTTGGTCCTAGCGGGGAGAGAGACCCAGTACTTC; cdr3_aa: CASSLVLAGRETQYF
j_call: TRBJ2-5; d_call: -; clone_size: few; v_call: TRBV7-8; cdr3_nt: TGTGCCAGCAGCCCAGCCGTAGGGCCAGAATTAACCCAGTACTTC; cdr3_aa: CASSPAVGPELTQYF
j_call: TRBJ1-2; d_call: -; clone_size: -; v_call: TRBV28; cdr3_nt: TGTGCCAGCAGTTCTGGCACCTCCTATGGCTACACCTTC; cdr3_aa: CASSSGTSYGYTF
j_call: TRBJ2-1; d_call: -; clone_size: -; v_call: TRBV5-1; cdr3_nt: TGCGCCAGCAGCTTGGCGGTGCGTCACCGTCAGCCAGGGAGGTACAATGAGCAGTTCTTC; cdr3_aa: CASSLAVRHRQPGRYNEQFF
j_call: TRBJ2-3; d_call: TRBD1; clone_size: -; v_call: TRBV2; cdr3_nt: TGTGCCAGCAGCCCCCTCGGTGGACAGGGGGTCGCAGATACGCAGTATTTT; cdr3_aa: CASSPLGGQGVADTQYF
j_call: TRBJ1-2; d_call: -; clone_size: -; v_call: TRBV4-3; cdr3_nt: TGCGCCAGCAGCCAAGATCGGAAGTCTGGGGGTGGCTACACCTTC; cdr3_aa: CASSQDRKSGGGYTF
j_call: TRBJ2-2; d_call: TRBD1; clone_size: -; v_call: TRBV7-2; cdr3_nt: TGTGCCAGCAGCTCGTACAGGGGCCCGAACACCGGGGAGCTGTTTTTT; cdr3_aa: CASSSYRGPNTGELFF
j_call: TRBJ2-3; d_call: TRBD1; clone_size: many; v_call: TRBV7-9; cdr3_nt: TGTGCCAGCAGCTTGACAGGGAGCACAGATACGCAGTATTTT; cdr3_aa: CASSLTGSTDTQYF
j_call: TRBJ1-4; d_call: -; clone_size: -; v_call: TRBV11-2; cdr3_nt: TGTGCCAGCAGCGCTCGGGGGCTTGCTAATGAAAAACTGTTTTTT; cdr3_aa: CASSARGLANEKLFF
j_call: TRBJ2-7; d_call: -; clone_size: few; v_call: TRBV5-1; cdr3_nt: TGCGCCAGCAGCTTGGGCGGCATTTACGAGCAGTACTTC; cdr3_aa: CASSLGGIYEQYF
j_call: TRBJ2-5; d_call: -; clone_size: -; v_call: TRBV3-1; cdr3_nt: TGTGCCAGCAGCCATAAAGCGGAGACCCAGTACTTC; cdr3_aa: CASSHKAETQYF
j_call: TRBJ2-6; d_call: -; clone_size: -; v_call: TRBV6-2/TRBV6-3; cdr3_nt: TGTGCCAGCAGTTACTACAGCTCTGGGGCCAACGTCCTGACTTTC; cdr3_aa: CASSYYSSGANVLTF
j_call: TRBJ1-2; d_call: -; clone_size: few; v_call: TRBV6-6; cdr3_nt: TGTGCCAGCAGTGCCCCTGGCTACACCTTC; cdr3_aa: CASSAPGYTF
j_call: TRBJ1-4; d_call: -; clone_size: -; v_call: TRBV7-2; cdr3_nt: TGTGCCAGCAGCCTAGCGTGGGGGCAGGTTGAAAAACTGTTTTTT; cdr3_aa: CASSLAWGQVEKLFF
j_call: TRBJ2-5; d_call: TRBD2; clone_size: -; v_call: TRBV2; cdr3_nt: TGTGCCAGCAATCGACTAGCGCAAGAGACCCAGTACTTC; cdr3_aa: CASNRLAQETQYF
j_call: TRBJ2-5; d_call: TRBD2; clone_size: many; v_call: TRBV9; cdr3_nt: TGTGCCAGCAGCGGAACAGCGGGGGGGCGTGAGACCCAGTACTTC; cdr3_aa: CASSGTAGGRETQYF
j_call: TRBJ1-6; d_call: -; clone_size: -; v_call: TRBV20-1; cdr3_nt: TGCAGTGCTAGAGACCCTAACAGGGCCTATAATTCACCCCTCCACTTT; cdr3_aa: CSARDPNRAYNSPLHF
j_call: TRBJ1-5; d_call: -; clone_size: few; v_call: TRBV20-1; cdr3_nt: TGCAGTGCTAGAAGGGCAGGGAACCAGCCCCAGCATTTT; cdr3_aa: CSARRAGNQPQHF
j_call: TRBJ2-5; d_call: TRBD1; clone_size: few; v_call: TRBV5-5; cdr3_nt: TGTGCCAGCAGCCCGTTAGCCCTGACAGGGGGAAAGACCCAGTACTTC; cdr3_aa: CASSPLALTGGKTQYF
j_call: TRBJ1-1; d_call: -; clone_size: few; v_call: TRBV2; cdr3_nt: TGTGCCAGCAGAAGGGGAGATGGCACTGAAGCTTTCTTT; cdr3_aa: CASRRGDGTEAFF
j_call: TRBJ1-1; d_call: TRBD1; clone_size: many; v_call: TRBV5-6; cdr3_nt: TGTGCCAGCAGCTACGGGACAGGGCTGAACACTGAAGCTTTCTTT; cdr3_aa: CASSYGTGLNTEAFF
j_call: TRBJ2-2; d_call: -; clone_size: many; v_call: TRBV12-3/TRBV12-4; cdr3_nt: TGTGCCAGCACCTTGTACACCGGGGAGCTGTTTTTT; cdr3_aa: CASTLYTGELFF
j_call: TRBJ1-1; d_call: TRBD1; clone_size: many; v_call: TRBV19; cdr3_nt: TGTGCCAGTAGTATAGCCCGAGACAGGGACACTGAAGCTTTCTTT; cdr3_aa: CASSIARDRDTEAFF
j_call: TRBJ2-1; d_call: -; clone_size: medium-sized; v_call: TRBV6-2/TRBV6-3; cdr3_nt: TGTGCCAGCAGATACCTAGCGGAGGGGGGGCACAATGAGCAGTTCTTC; cdr3_aa: CASRYLAEGGHNEQFF
j_call: TRBJ2-1; d_call: TRBD2; clone_size: few; v_call: TRBV5-1; cdr3_nt: TGCGCCAGCAGCTTGCCTAGCGGGGCAAATGAGCAGTTCTTC; cdr3_aa: CASSLPSGANEQFF
j_call: TRBJ1-6; d_call: -; clone_size: -; v_call: TRBV28; cdr3_nt: TGTGCCAGCAGTCTGAGTGGTACCTTCAGCCCCCTCCACTTT; cdr3_aa: CASSLSGTFSPLHF
j_call: TRBJ2-6; d_call: -; clone_size: many; v_call: TRBV14; cdr3_nt: TGTGCCAGCAGCCGAGGAAGCTCTGGGGCCAACGTCCTGACTTTC; cdr3_aa: CASSRGSSGANVLTF
j_call: TRBJ1-1; d_call: TRBD1; clone_size: many; v_call: TRBV7-2; cdr3_nt: TGTGCCAGCAGCACACAGGGGGACACTGAAGCTTTCTTT; cdr3_aa: CASSTQGDTEAFF
j_call: TRBJ1-2; d_call: -; clone_size: few; v_call: TRBV9; cdr3_nt: TGTGCCAGCAGCAACCTCGACAGATATGGCTACACCTTC; cdr3_aa: CASSNLDRYGYTF
j_call: TRBJ1-5; d_call: -; clone_size: -; v_call: TRBV4-2; cdr3_nt: TGTGCCAGCAGCCAAGAAGAGAGGGGAAATCAGCCCCAGCATTTT; cdr3_aa: CASSQEERGNQPQHF
j_call: TRBJ1-2; d_call: TRBD1; clone_size: few; v_call: TRBV9; cdr3_nt: TGTGCCAGCAGCGAGAGCTCCAGGGGGCACACCTTC; cdr3_aa: CASSESSRGHTF
j_call: TRBJ2-1; d_call: TRBD2; clone_size: -; v_call: TRBV7-6; cdr3_nt: TGTGCCAGCAGGGGGACTAGCGGGAGCAATGAGCAGTTCTTC; cdr3_aa: CASRGTSGSNEQFF
j_call: TRBJ2-5; d_call: -; clone_size: few; v_call: TRBV11-1; cdr3_nt: TGTGCCAGCAGCTTAAACGGCAGGCAAGAGACCCAGTACTTC; cdr3_aa: CASSLNGRQETQYF
j_call: TRBJ2-3; d_call: TRBD2; clone_size: -; v_call: TRBV6-2/TRBV6-3; cdr3_nt: TGTGCCAGCAAGATACGAGCGGGGCGGACAGATACGCAGTATTTT; cdr3_aa: CASKIRAGRTDTQYF
j_call: TRBJ1-3; d_call: -; clone_size: many; v_call: TRBV5-1; cdr3_nt: TGCGCCAGCAGCTTGGACAGCCTTGGAAACACCATATATTTT; cdr3_aa: CASSLDSLGNTIYF
j_call: TRBJ1-4; d_call: -; clone_size: -; v_call: TRBV6-1; cdr3_nt: TGTGCCGGTCACAGGTCCTATAATGAAAAACTGTTTTTT; cdr3_aa: CAGHRSYNEKLFF
j_call: TRBJ2-3; d_call: TRBD1; clone_size: -; v_call: TRBV5-8; cdr3_nt: TGTGCCAGCAGCTCGAGGACAGGGGGCGCAGATACGCAGTATTTT; cdr3_aa: CASSSRTGGADTQYF
j_call: TRBJ2-5; d_call: -; clone_size: few; v_call: TRBV9; cdr3_nt: TGTGCCAGCAGCGTAGTCCCAGGGACCTGGGAGACCCAGTACTTC; cdr3_aa: CASSVVPGTWETQYF
j_call: TRBJ2-3; d_call: TRBD2; clone_size: few; v_call: TRBV7-3; cdr3_nt: TGTGCCAGCAGCTCCCCCGACCTAGCGGGGGGGACAGATACGCAGTATTTT; cdr3_aa: CASSSPDLAGGTDTQYF
j_call: TRBJ1-1; d_call: TRBD1; clone_size: -; v_call: TRBV6-2/TRBV6-3; cdr3_nt: TGTGCCAGCAGAAACAGGGGCGGGACTGAAGCTTTCTTT; cdr3_aa: CASRNRGGTEAFF
j_call: TRBJ1-1; d_call: -; clone_size: many; v_call: TRBV7-2; cdr3_nt: TGTGCCAGCAGCTCCGGACCCAACACTGAAGCTTTCTTT; cdr3_aa: CASSSGPNTEAFF
j_call: TRBJ2-7; d_call: -; clone_size: -; v_call: TRBV7-9; cdr3_nt: TGTGCCAGCAGCCGGGGCGGCGGGCACCAAACCTACGAGCAGTACTTC; cdr3_aa: CASSRGGGHQTYEQYF
j_call: TRBJ2-1; d_call: -; clone_size: -; v_call: TRBV7-3; cdr3_nt: TGTGCCAGCAGCGAAGGGGTGATCAGCTCCTACAATGAGCAGTTCTTC; cdr3_aa: CASSEGVISSYNEQFF
j_call: TRBJ2-3; d_call: -; clone_size: few; v_call: TRBV29-1; cdr3_nt: TGCAGCGTTGAAGTATACGGTACGCAGTATTTT; cdr3_aa: CSVEVYGTQYF
j_call: TRBJ1-1; d_call: -; clone_size: -; v_call: TRBV20-1; cdr3_nt: TGCAGTGCCGGACTGCGTTGGGGCACTGAAGCTTTCTTT; cdr3_aa: CSAGLRWGTEAFF
j_call: TRBJ1-6; d_call: TRBD1; clone_size: few; v_call: TRBV19; cdr3_nt: TGTGCCAGTAGCGACAGGGCCGATTCACCCCTCCACTTT; cdr3_aa: CASSDRADSPLHF